This T cell receptor (beta chain) was captured in a study of graft-versus-host responses after intestinal transplantation. As to this clone: What it binds is not known.

Generated by immunoSEQ multiplex PCR, the TCRdb table keeps only in-frame clones and is missing some. The table shows some 88,000 clones, with just over 90% occurring only once. Trimming removed 5 bases from V and 3 bases from J; junction bases left unmatched: 7. The CDR3 runs to 14 residues. Germline V gives CDR1 SEHNR, CDR2 FQNEAQ (reference sequence). The receptor comes from a human donor who received an intestinal transplant. The source was unstimulated CD8+ T cells sorted from spleen or lymph node cells, collected before intestinal transplant. The chain is built from TRBV7-9 and TRBJ2-7; TRBD2 matches at 7 bases. The CDR3 spells CASSSGLVLYEQYF. DNA for the CDR3: TGTGCCAGCAGCAGCGGACTAGTTCTCTACGAGCAGTACTTC.